Listed below are T cell receptor beta chains from one sample, sequenced in a study of tissue T cells after allogeneic stem cell transplantation. Generated by immunoSEQ multiplex PCR, the TCRdb table keeps only in-frame clones and is missing some. The sample lists 2,700 or so clones; around three quarters were seen once. This sample comprised colon tissue, obtained at autopsy. Source of these receptors: a male patient older than 55 with steroid-refractory graft-versus-host disease after an allogeneic stem cell transplant. Some T cells may arise from the graft donor. Both conserved end residues are part of each CDR3. D genes are given only for firm matches. Some rows have no size entry. The others give once, few or many, or a class for an expanded clone.

CDR3: CASSVGRGINEKLFF; DNA: TGTGCCAGCAGCGTAGGCAGGGGCATAAATGAAAAACTGTTTTTT; V: TRBV9; size: once; D: -; J: TRBJ1-4
CDR3: CASSAGQTLWGSYNSPLHF; DNA: TGTGCCAGCAGCGCTGGACAGACCCTTTGGGGCTCCTATAATTCACCCCTCCACTTT; V: TRBV9; size: -; D: -; J: TRBJ1-6
CDR3: CASSPGILEAFF; DNA: TGTGCCAGCAGCCCCGGGATTCTTGAAGCTTTCTTT; V: TRBV5-8; size: few; D: -; J: TRBJ1-1
CDR3: CASSPPGDSGGLSTDTQYF; DNA: TGTGCCAGCAGTCCTCCCGGGGATAGCGGGGGCCTAAGCACAGATACGCAGTATTTT; V: TRBV27; size: -; D: TRBD2; J: TRBJ2-3
CDR3: CASRHGQGESGELFF; DNA: TGTGCCAGCAGGCACGGACAGGGAGAATCCGGGGAGCTGTTTTTT; V: TRBV6-6; size: -; D: TRBD1; J: TRBJ2-2
CDR3: CASCRKGSGGACTDTQYF; DNA: TGTGCCAGCTGTCGAAAGGGGAGCGGGGGGGCATGCACAGATACGCAGTATTTT; V: TRBV6-7; size: few; D: TRBD2; J: TRBJ2-3
CDR3: CASSVGSGGLEGNTQYF; DNA: TGTGCCAGCAGCGTTGGTAGCGGGGGGTTAGAGGGGAATACGCAGTATTTT; V: TRBV9; size: few; D: TRBD2; J: TRBJ2-3
CDR3: CASSLIRVVNTEAFF; DNA: TGTGCCAGCAGTTTAATTAGGGTCGTGAACACTGAAGCTTTCTTT; V: TRBV28; size: -; D: -; J: TRBJ1-1
CDR3: CASIGQPNQPQHF; DNA: TGTGCCAGCATCGGACAGCCCAATCAGCCCCAGCATTTT; V: TRBV2; size: -; D: -; J: TRBJ1-5
CDR3: CASSLSSVNYGYTF; DNA: TGTGCCAGCAGCTTGTCTTCGGTTAACTATGGCTACACCTTC; V: TRBV5-5; size: few; D: -; J: TRBJ1-2
CDR3: CASSQSDSRGYTF; DNA: TGTGCCAGCTCACAATCGGACAGTCGCGGCTACACCTTC; V: TRBV18; size: once; D: -; J: TRBJ1-2
CDR3: CASCTSGIMNTEAFF; DNA: TGTGCCAGCTGTACCTCAGGGATCATGAACACTGAAGCTTTCTTT; V: TRBV6-5; size: -; D: -; J: TRBJ1-1
CDR3: CASSLALQGSQTF; DNA: TGTGCCAGCAGCTTAGCATTGCAGGGCTCCCAAACTTTC; V: TRBV7-9; size: -; D: -; J: TRBJ2-7
CDR3: CASSHSGGASDTQYF; DNA: TGTGCCAGCAGCCACAGCGGGGGGGCATCAGATACGCAGTATTTT; V: TRBV9; size: -; D: TRBD2; J: TRBJ2-3
CDR3: CAWAGGAGYGYTF; DNA: TGTGCCTGGGCAGGCGGCGCGGGCTATGGCTACACCTTC; V: TRBV30; size: -; D: -; J: TRBJ1-2
CDR3: CATSRDVGQELNTEAFF; DNA: TGTGCCACCAGCAGAGATGTAGGCCAGGAGCTGAACACTGAAGCTTTCTTT; V: TRBV15; size: -; D: -; J: TRBJ1-1
CDR3: CASGGQGPYEQYF; DNA: TGTGCCAGCGGGGGACAGGGCCCCTACGAGCAGTACTTC; V: TRBV2; size: -; D: TRBD1; J: TRBJ2-7
CDR3: CASSSMTGSPTYEQYF; DNA: TGTGCCAGCAGTTCCATGACAGGGTCTCCCACCTACGAGCAGTACTTC; V: TRBV28; size: -; D: TRBD1; J: TRBJ2-7
CDR3: CASSQDSGGFNEKLFF; DNA: TGTGCCAGCAGCCAAGACTCGGGGGGTTTTAATGAAAAACTGTTTTTT; V: TRBV3-1/TRBV3-2; size: -; D: -; J: TRBJ1-4
CDR3: CASSPRQIYEQYF; DNA: TGTGCCAGCTCACCACGACAGATCTACGAGCAGTACTTC; V: TRBV18; size: -; D: -; J: TRBJ2-7
CDR3: CASSLGGSLINEQYF; DNA: TGTGCCAGCAGCTTAGGGGGGAGTCTAATAAACGAGCAGTACTTC; V: TRBV7-2; size: -; D: -; J: TRBJ2-7
CDR3: CASSPRTGDYGYTF; DNA: TGTGCCAGTAGCCCGAGGACAGGGGACTATGGCTACACCTTC; V: TRBV19; size: -; D: TRBD1; J: TRBJ1-2
CDR3: CASSEPSDGLAIGYTF; DNA: TGCGCCAGCAGTGAGCCCTCAGACGGACTGGCTATAGGCTACACCTTC; V: TRBV10-2; size: -; D: -; J: TRBJ1-2
CDR3: CAISDSSGGADTQYF; DNA: TGTGCCATCAGTGATTCTAGCGGGGGGGCAGATACGCAGTATTTT; V: TRBV10-3; size: -; D: TRBD2; J: TRBJ2-3
CDR3: CASSPPGQETQYF; DNA: TGTGCCAGCAGCCCCCCGGGACAAGAGACCCAGTACTTC; V: TRBV3-1/TRBV3-2; size: -; D: -; J: TRBJ2-5
CDR3: CASSPAPPAMGTVTYEQYF; DNA: TGTGCCAGCAGCCCCGCACCCCCGGCTATGGGAACAGTCACCTACGAGCAGTACTTC; V: TRBV11-3; size: once; D: -; J: TRBJ2-7
CDR3: CASSWTGDSSPLHF; DNA: TGTGCCAGCAGTTGGACAGGGGATAGTTCACCCCTCCACTTT; V: TRBV28; size: -; D: TRBD1; J: TRBJ1-6
CDR3: CASRPGQGGEQFF; DNA: TGTGCCAGCAGACCAGGACAGGGCGGTGAGCAGTTCTTC; V: TRBV6-1; size: once; D: TRBD1; J: TRBJ2-1
CDR3: CASSRLDRMEQETQYF; DNA: TGTGCCAGCAGCCGTTTGGACAGGATGGAGCAAGAGACCCAGTACTTC; V: TRBV5-4; size: -; D: TRBD1; J: TRBJ2-5
CDR3: CASSLGPPDSGNTIYF; DNA: TGTGCCAGCAGCTTGGGGCCTCCCGACTCTGGAAACACCATATATTTT; V: TRBV7-8; size: -; D: -; J: TRBJ1-3
CDR3: CASSPWQGANVLTF; DNA: TGTGCCAGCAGTCCCTGGCAGGGGGCCAACGTCCTGACTTTC; V: TRBV28; size: -; D: -; J: TRBJ2-6
CDR3: CASSSDNPFSETQYF; DNA: TGTGCCAGCAGCTCTGACAATCCTTTCTCTGAGACCCAGTACTTC; V: TRBV3-1/TRBV3-2; size: -; D: -; J: TRBJ2-5
CDR3: CASSMDAGGYGYTF; DNA: TGTGCCAGCAGCATGGATGCAGGGGGCTATGGCTACACCTTC; V: TRBV5-4; size: -; D: TRBD1; J: TRBJ1-2
CDR3: CASSLETVGTTGELFF; DNA: TGTGCCAGCAGCTTGGAGACGGTAGGGACCACCGGGGAGCTGTTTTTT; V: TRBV5-6; size: few; D: -; J: TRBJ2-2
CDR3: CASSLPPGGQGTGSNQPQHF; DNA: TGTGCCAGCAGCTTACCCCCCGGGGGACAGGGGACCGGTAGCAATCAGCCCCAGCATTTT; V: TRBV7-6; size: -; D: TRBD1; J: TRBJ1-5
CDR3: CASSQDGGEGGNIQYF; DNA: TGTGCCAGCAGCCAAGATGGCGGGGAAGGAGGAAACATTCAGTACTTC; V: TRBV4-2; size: few; D: -; J: TRBJ2-4
CDR3: CASRGNADSLYEQYF; DNA: TGTGCCAGCAGGGGGAACGCAGACTCACTCTACGAGCAGTACTTC; V: TRBV28; size: -; D: -; J: TRBJ2-7
CDR3: CAPRDRDLHCYTF; DNA: TGTGCCCCTAGGGACAGAGATTTGCATTGCTACACCTTC; V: TRBV30; size: -; D: TRBD1; J: TRBJ1-2
CDR3: CASSLAGFSYEQYF; DNA: TGTGCCAGCAGCTTAGCGGGGTTCTCCTACGAGCAGTACTTC; V: TRBV28; size: -; D: TRBD2; J: TRBJ2-7
CDR3: CASSLVEGPYEQYF; DNA: TGTGCCAGCAGCTTAGTGGAGGGACCCTACGAGCAGTACTTC; V: TRBV7-9; size: -; D: -; J: TRBJ2-7
CDR3: CASSQDLGRAFF; DNA: TGTGCCAGCAGCCAAGATCTAGGCCGAGCTTTCTTT; V: TRBV3-1/TRBV3-2; size: few; D: -; J: TRBJ1-1
CDR3: CASSQVSGRGQPQHF; DNA: TGCGCCAGCAGCCAAGTCAGTGGCCGGGGTCAGCCCCAGCATTTT; V: TRBV4-3; size: -; D: -; J: TRBJ1-5